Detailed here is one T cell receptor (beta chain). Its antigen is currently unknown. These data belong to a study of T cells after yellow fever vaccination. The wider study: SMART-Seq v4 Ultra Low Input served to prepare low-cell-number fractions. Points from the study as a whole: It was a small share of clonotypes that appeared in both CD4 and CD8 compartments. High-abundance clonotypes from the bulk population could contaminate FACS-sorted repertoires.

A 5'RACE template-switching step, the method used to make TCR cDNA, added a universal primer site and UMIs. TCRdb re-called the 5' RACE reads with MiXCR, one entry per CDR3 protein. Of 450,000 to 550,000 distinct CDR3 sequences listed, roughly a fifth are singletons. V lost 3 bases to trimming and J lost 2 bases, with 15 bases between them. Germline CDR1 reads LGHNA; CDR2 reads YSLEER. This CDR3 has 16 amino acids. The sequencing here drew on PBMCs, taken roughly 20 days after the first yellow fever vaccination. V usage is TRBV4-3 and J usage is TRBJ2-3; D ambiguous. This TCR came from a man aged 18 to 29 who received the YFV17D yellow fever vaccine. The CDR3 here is CASSHSTAAVTDTQYF. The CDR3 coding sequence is TGCGCCAGCAGCCACTCCACGGCGGCGGTCACAGATACGCAGTATTTT.